The 16 T cell receptor beta chains in this list originate from one sample, sequenced in a study of breast tumors, draining lymph nodes, adjacent tissues. Axillary draining lymph nodes of breast cancer patients supplied the node samples. TCRdb recomputed calls from the multiplex PCR reads with MiXCR, one row per CDR3 protein. The table includes 80,000 to 130,000 distinct CDR3 sequences, 20% to 25% detected once. The source material was axillary lymph node tissue. The source is a female donor with breast cancer. Some clones in this sample may be carry-over from other donors' samples.

This clonotype was seen a few times. This sequence joins TRBV13 and TRBJ1-2; a weak D match, TRBD1 (5 bases). Trimming pared 3 bases from V and 2 bases from J, leaving 16 bases between. The CDR3 spans 16 residues. Germline values: CDR1 PRHDT, CDR2 FYEKMQ (reference sequence). The CDR3 sequence: CASSFWFGGKNYGYTF. Here the CDR3 DNA reads TGTGCCAGCAGCTTTTGGTTCGGGGGGAAAAACTATGGCTACACCTTC.

On this clonotype itself: Its ends do not fully match the called genes, so a read error is possible. This chain joins TRBV6-6 and TRBJ2-7; D gene ambiguous. Germline V lookup: CDR1 MNHNY, CDR2 SVGAGI (reference sequence). CDR3 length equals 11 residues. The CDR3 reads CASSEAYGQYF. CDR3 in DNA: TGTGCCAGCAGTGAAGCGTACGGGCAGTACTTC.

In its sample, this clonotype was seen many times. The chain is built from TRBV11-2 and TRBJ2-3, with TRBD2 identical over 8 bases. The CDR3 runs to 16 residues. With 5 bases clipped from V and 6 bases from J, the junction kept 13 bases outside the gene matches. The germline CDR1 and CDR2 sequences are SGHAT and FQNNGV. The CDR3 bases are TGTGCCAGCAGCCTCAGGCGGGGGGCCGTATCCGATACGCAGTATTTT. Residues: CASSLRRGAVSDTQYF. The full variable domain, rest sourced from reference TRBV11-2 and TRBJ2-3, is EAGVAQSPRYKIIEKRQSVAFWCNPISGHATLYWYQQILGQGPKLLIQFQNNGVVDDSQLPKDRFSAERLKGVDSTLKIQPAKLEDSAVYLCASSLRRGAVSDTQYFGPGTRLTVL.

This clonotype was seen repeatedly, ten times or more. V usage is TRBV27 and J usage is TRBJ2-7; 10 bases are a match to TRBD1. The CDR3 has 14 residues. V trimming: 1 base; J trimming: 3 bases; junction bases outside the gene matches: 0. The V gene's germline CDR1 is MNHEY and CDR2 SMNVEV (reference sequence). The CDR3 sequence is CASSLWTGGYEQYF. The CDR3 bases are TGTGCCAGCAGTTTATGGACAGGGGGCTACGAGCAGTACTTC.

This clonotype was counted many times. The chain joins TRBV4-2 to TRBJ1-2; TRBD1 aligns across 7 bases. The V and J ends lost 1 base and 5 bases, in that order; junction bases with no gene match: 4. The CDR3 length is 14 residues. Germline CDR1 is LGHNA and CDR2 is YNFKEQ. The CDR3 region has the DNA TGTGCCAGCAGCCAAGGGGGACAGAAGTATGGCTACACCTTC. Translating it yields CASSQGGQKYGYTF.

The rearrangement links TRBV30 to TRBJ1-1, with D uncertain. This CDR3 comprises 12 residues. Trimming took off 4 bases at V and 4 bases at J, with 10 bases between the two ends. Germline CDR1 and CDR2: GTSNPN and SVGIG (reference sequence). CDR3 sequence reads: CAWIGRVTEAFF. CDR3 sequence (DNA): TGTGCCTGGATAGGGCGGGTCACTGAAGCTTTCTTT. Based on the CDR3 plus reference TRBV30 and TRBJ1-1, the full variable domain is SQTIHQWPATLVQPVGSPLSLECTVEGTSNPNLYWYRQAAGRGLQLLFYSVGIGQISSEVPQNLSASRPQDRQFILSSKKLLLSDSGFYLCAWIGRVTEAFFGQGTRLTVV.

Ten or more counts support this clonotype. This sequence joins TRBV11-3 and TRBJ2-1, with D uncertain. Trimming took 1 base from V and 2 from J, leaving 9 bases between them. The CDR3 consists of 15 residues. The germline gives CDR1 SGHNT, CDR2 YENEEA. The CDR3: CASSLGAVTYNEQFF. The CDR3 DNA follows: TGTGCCAGCAGCTTAGGTGCAGTTACCTACAATGAGCAGTTCTTC.

The rearrangement uses TRBV4-1 and TRBJ2-1; 10 nucleotides align to TRBD2. The ends lost 4 bases at V and 6 bases at J; junction bases unmatched: 3. This CDR3 contains 14 residues. CDR1 MGHRA and CDR2 YSYEKL come from the germline V gene. As DNA, the CDR3 is TGCGCCAGCAGCCGGACTAGCGGCACCAATGAGCAGTTCTTC. This encodes CASSRTSGTNEQFF.

This clonotype was recorded many times. V is TRBV4-1 and J is TRBJ2-1; either TRBD1 or TRBD2 may fit D (6 bases each). CDR1 is MGHRA and CDR2 is YSYEKL in the germline V gene. The CDR3 contains 13 residues. V was shortened by 4 bases and J by 7 bases, with 11 bases between the two germline ends. CDR3 amino acids: CASSLTGRNEQFF. DNA for the CDR3: TGCGCCAGCAGCCTTACAGGGAGGAATGAGCAGTTCTTC.

This clonotype was observed a few times. The rearrangement joins TRBV5-6 to TRBJ2-4; no clear D gene. The CDR3 is 15 residues long. Trimming removed 4 bases at V and 0 bases at J, with 11 bases between. CDR1 and CDR2 (germline): SGHDT, YYEEEE. CDR3 in amino acids: CASSLFNLAKNIQYF. Here the CDR3 DNA reads TGTGCCAGCAGCCTTTTCAACTTAGCCAAAAACATTCAGTACTTC.

J is TRBJ1-5 and V is TRBV6-6; D might be TRBD1 (5 bases). The V and J ends lost 11 bases and 3 bases respectively, with 17 bases between them. Germline lookup yields CDR1 MNHNY and CDR2 SVGAGI (reference sequence). CDR3 size: 14 residues. The CDR3 nucleotides read TGTGCCTACGGGGGAGGGGATAACAATCAGCCCCAGCATTTT. Encoded protein: CAYGGGDNNQPQHF.

About this clonotype itself: A single base separates this from a much larger clone, so it may be a read error. This chain connects TRBV2 to TRBJ2-3; D possibly corresponds to TRBD1 (6 bases). CDR1 and CDR2 from the germline V gene are SNHLY and FYNNEI. The CDR3 is made up of 12 amino acids. CDR3 nucleotide sequence: TGTACCAGCAGGGACATTGTAGATACGCAGTATTTT. It encodes CTSRDIVDTQYF.

The rearrangement links TRBV18 to TRBJ2-5, with D perhaps TRBD2 (6 bases). Per the germline V gene, CDR1 is KGHSH and CDR2 is LQKENI. The CDR3 covers 15 residues. The ends were cut back, 3 bases at V and 2 bases at J, with 13 bases in the middle. The CDR3 DNA is TGTGCCAGCTCACCTACGGGGGTAGGTCAAGAGACCCAGTACTTC. Translated: CASSPTGVGQETQYF. Combining the CDR3 with reference TRBV18 and TRBJ2-5 gives the whole variable domain NAGVMQNPRHLVRRRGQEARLRCSPMKGHSHVYWYRQLPEEGLKFMVYLQKENIIDESGMPKERFSAEFPKEGPSILRIQQVVRGDSAAYFCASSPTGVGQETQYFGPGTRLLVL.

Ten or more counts support this clonotype. V is TRBV6-4 and J is TRBJ1-2, with 7 bases fitting TRBD1. The CDR3 covers 14 residues. V shed 3 bases, J shed 4 bases, and the junction held 5 bases outside the gene matches. Germline CDR1 reads MRHNA; CDR2 reads SNTAGT. Written as DNA, the CDR3 is TGTGCCAGCAGTGATGACCGGGACAGCTATGGCTACACCTTC. Translated, it gives CASSDDRDSYGYTF.

This clonotype was observed a handful of times. Being one base from a much bigger clone, this may be a read error. Because the CDR3 is missing its conserved closing phenylalanine or tryptophan, this is likely a read error. This chain uses TRBV6-5 with TRBJ1-6; TRBD1 might be the D (5 bases). CDR1 MNHEY and CDR2 SVGAGI come from the germline V gene. V was cut by 1 base and J by 9 bases, with 13 bases left in between. The CDR3 loop spans 15 amino acids. CDR3 sequence (DNA): TGTGCCAGCAGTTACTATCCAGGGCACGGTTCACCCCTCCACTCT. It translates to CASSYYPGHGSPLHS.

This clonotype was counted ten times or more. This chain uses TRBV9 with TRBJ2-3, with 9 bases aligning to TRBD2. J lost 2 bases, V lost 0 bases, and 10 bases had no gene match. The CDR3 is 18 amino acids. Germline CDR1 SGDLS, CDR2 YYNGEE. This CDR3 reads CASSVELSGRSVTDTQYF. CDR3 sequence (DNA): TGTGCCAGCAGCGTAGAGTTGAGCGGGAGGTCGGTCACAGATACGCAGTATTTT.